The source of this T cell receptor beta chain is a study of cytomegalovirus exposure and HLA in healthy donors. Overall study: It was reported in a later analysis that the same platform had been used for the 120 validation repertoires as for the 550 to 700 first-cohort repertoires.

Study findings and constraints: The study labeled 150 to 200 TCR beta chains cytomegalovirus-associated. Rarity characterized most TCR sequences, yet some public TCRs appeared in many donors.

The donors formed part of the approximately 130-subject validation cohort, distinct from the approximately 670-subject first cohort. Trimming removed 4 bases from V and 9 bases from J; junction bases left unmatched: 13. The CDR3 is 14 amino acids. Per germline, CDR1 SGHRS and CDR2 YFSETQ. Produced via immunoSEQ multiplex PCR; TCRdb's table is partial and in-frame only. This sample has around 130,000 clones, with 85% found just once. To note about this clone: The antigen is not known.

This clonotype was sampled from a woman in her twenties or thirties in good health and CMV-seronegative. This sequence joins TRBV5-1 and TRBJ2-7; 7 nucleotides agree with TRBD1. Sequencing used PBMCs. This CDR3 reads CASSVTGTDPRQYF. Here the CDR3 DNA reads TGCGCCAGCAGCGTGACCGGGACAGATCCCCGGCAGTACTTC.